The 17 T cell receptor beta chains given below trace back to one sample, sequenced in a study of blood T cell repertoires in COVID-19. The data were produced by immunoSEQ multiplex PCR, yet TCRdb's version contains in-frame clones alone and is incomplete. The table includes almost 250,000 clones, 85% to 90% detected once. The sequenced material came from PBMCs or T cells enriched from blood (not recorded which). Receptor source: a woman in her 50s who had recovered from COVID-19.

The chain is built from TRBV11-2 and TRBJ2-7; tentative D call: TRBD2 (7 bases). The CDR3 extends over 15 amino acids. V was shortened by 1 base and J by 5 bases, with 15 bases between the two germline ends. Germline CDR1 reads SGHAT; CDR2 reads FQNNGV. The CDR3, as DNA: TGTGCCAGCAGCTTAGGGGGAGGGGGGAGGCACGAGCAGTACTTC. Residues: CASSLGGGGRHEQYF.

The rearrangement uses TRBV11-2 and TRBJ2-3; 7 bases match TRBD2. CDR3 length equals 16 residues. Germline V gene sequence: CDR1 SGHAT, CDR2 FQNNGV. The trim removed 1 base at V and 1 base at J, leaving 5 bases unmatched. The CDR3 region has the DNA TGTGCCAGCAGCTTAGGGTTACGGGGGGGCACAGATACGCAGTATTTT. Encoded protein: CASSLGLRGGTDTQYF.

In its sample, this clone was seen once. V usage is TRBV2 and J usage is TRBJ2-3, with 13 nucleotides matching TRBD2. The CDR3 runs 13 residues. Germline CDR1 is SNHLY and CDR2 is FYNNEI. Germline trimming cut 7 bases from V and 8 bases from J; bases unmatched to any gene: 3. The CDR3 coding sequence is TGTGCCAGCATTAGGACTAGCGGGAGTACGCAGTATTTT. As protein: CASIRTSGSTQYF.

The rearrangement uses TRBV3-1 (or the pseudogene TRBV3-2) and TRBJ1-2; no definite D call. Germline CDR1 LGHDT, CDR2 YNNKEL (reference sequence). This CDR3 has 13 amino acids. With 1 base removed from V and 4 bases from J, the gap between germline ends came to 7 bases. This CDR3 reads CASSQASSYGYTF. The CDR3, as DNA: TGTGCCAGCAGCCAAGCGAGTTCCTATGGCTACACCTTC.

This CDR3 reads CASSKPRDSYNEQFF. DNA for the CDR3: TGTGCCAGCAGCAAACCCAGGGATTCCTACAATGAGCAGTTCTTC. The genes are TRBV7-2 and TRBJ2-1; D perhaps matches TRBD1 (5 bases). In germline, CDR1 is SGHTA, CDR2 FQGNSA. The CDR3 covers 15 residues. Trimming shortened V by 5 bases and J by 1 base, and 12 bases separated the two germline ends.

CDR3 nucleotide sequence: TGTGCCAGCAGTTGGGGGGGGACTAGCGAGACAGATACGCAGTATTTT. Amino acids: CASSWGGTSETDTQYF. The V call is TRBV6-2 or TRBV6-3, the J call TRBJ2-3; 10 bases match TRBD2. The CDR3 runs 16 residues. The germline V gene has CDR1 MNHEY and CDR2 SVGEGT. V lost 4 bases and J lost 3; bases outside the gene matches: 7.

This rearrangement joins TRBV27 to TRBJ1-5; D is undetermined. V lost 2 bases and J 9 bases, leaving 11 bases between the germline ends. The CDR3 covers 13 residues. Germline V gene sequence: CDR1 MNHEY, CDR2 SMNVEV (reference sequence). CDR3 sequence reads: CASSLDVAGPQHF. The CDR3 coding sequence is TGTGCCAGCAGTTTAGATGTTGCGGGGCCCCAGCATTTT.

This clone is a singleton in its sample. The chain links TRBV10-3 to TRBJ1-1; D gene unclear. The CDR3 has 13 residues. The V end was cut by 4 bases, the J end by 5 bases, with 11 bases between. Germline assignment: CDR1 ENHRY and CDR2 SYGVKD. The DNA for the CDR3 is TGTGCCATCAGTGGTGTGATGCGAACTGAAGCTTTCTTT. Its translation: CAISGVMRTEAFF.

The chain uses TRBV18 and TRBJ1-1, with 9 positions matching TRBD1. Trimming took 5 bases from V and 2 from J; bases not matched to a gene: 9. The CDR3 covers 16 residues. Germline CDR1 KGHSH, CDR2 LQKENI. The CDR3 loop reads CASSTGVDRGNTEAFF. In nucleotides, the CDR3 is TGTGCCAGCTCAACCGGGGTGGACAGGGGAAACACTGAAGCTTTCTTT.

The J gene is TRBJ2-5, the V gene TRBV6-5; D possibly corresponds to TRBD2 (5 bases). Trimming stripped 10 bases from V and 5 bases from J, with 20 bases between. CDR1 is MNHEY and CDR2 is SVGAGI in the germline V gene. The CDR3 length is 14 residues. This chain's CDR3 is CATLGGGGKETQYF. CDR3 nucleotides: TGTGCCACCTTAGGTGGCGGAGGCAAGGAGACCCAGTACTTC.

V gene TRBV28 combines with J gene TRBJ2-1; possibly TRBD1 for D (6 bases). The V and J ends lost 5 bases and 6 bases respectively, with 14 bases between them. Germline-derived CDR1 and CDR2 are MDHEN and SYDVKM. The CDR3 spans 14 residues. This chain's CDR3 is CASSPPDSFNEQFF. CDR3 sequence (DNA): TGTGCCAGCAGTCCTCCGGACAGTTTCAATGAGCAGTTCTTC.

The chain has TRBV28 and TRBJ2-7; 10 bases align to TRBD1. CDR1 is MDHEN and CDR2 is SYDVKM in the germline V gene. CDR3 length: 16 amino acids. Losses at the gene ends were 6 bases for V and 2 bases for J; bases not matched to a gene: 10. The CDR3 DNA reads TGTGCCAGCAGAGACAGGGGGCGCATGGAGGCCTACGAGCAGTACTTC. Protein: CASRDRGRMEAYEQYF.

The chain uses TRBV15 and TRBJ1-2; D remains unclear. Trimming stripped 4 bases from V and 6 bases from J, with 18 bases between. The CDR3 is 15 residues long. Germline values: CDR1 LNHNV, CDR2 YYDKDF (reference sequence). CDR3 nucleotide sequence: TGTGCCACCAGCATTAGGCAGTCGGCCCGGGATGGCTACACCTTC. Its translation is CATSIRQSARDGYTF.

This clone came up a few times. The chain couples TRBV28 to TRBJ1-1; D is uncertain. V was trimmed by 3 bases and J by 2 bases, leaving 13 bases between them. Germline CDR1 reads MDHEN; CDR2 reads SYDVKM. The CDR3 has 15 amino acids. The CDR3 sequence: CASSFPGMGNTEAFF. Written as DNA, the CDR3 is TGTGCCAGCAGTTTTCCCGGGATGGGAAACACTGAAGCTTTCTTT.

This CDR3 reads CATSRDVSEAGELFF. The CDR3 DNA reads as TGTGCCACCAGCAGAGATGTCTCTGAGGCCGGGGAGCTGTTTTTT. This sequence joins TRBV15 and TRBJ2-2; D is undetermined. Germline CDR1 reads LNHNV; CDR2 reads YYDKDF (reference sequence). The length of the CDR3 is 15 residues. V was clipped by 0 bases and J by 6 bases, with 11 bases between them.

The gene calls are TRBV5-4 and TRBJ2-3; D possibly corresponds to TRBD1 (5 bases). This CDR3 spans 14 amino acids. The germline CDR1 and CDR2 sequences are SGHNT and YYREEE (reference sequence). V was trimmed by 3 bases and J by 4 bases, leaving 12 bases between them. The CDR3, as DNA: TGTGCCAGCAGCTCAAGCAGGGAATCAGATACGCAGTATTTT. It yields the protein CASSSSRESDTQYF.

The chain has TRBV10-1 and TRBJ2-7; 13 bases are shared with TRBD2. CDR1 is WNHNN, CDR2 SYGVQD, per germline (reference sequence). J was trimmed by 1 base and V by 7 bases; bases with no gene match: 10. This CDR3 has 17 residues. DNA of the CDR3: TGCGCCAGCACCGGACTAGCGGGAGTTGTAAGGTCCTACGAGCAGTACTTC. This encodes CASTGLAGVVRSYEQYF.